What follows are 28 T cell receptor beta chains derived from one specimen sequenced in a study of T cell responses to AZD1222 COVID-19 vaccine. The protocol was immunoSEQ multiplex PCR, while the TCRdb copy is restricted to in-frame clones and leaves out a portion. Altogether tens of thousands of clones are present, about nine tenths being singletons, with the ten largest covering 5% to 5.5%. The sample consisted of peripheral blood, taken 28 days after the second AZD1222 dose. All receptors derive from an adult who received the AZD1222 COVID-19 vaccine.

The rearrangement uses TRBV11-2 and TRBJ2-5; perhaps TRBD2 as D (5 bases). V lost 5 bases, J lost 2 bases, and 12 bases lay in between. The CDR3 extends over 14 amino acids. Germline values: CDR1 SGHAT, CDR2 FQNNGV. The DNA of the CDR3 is TGTGCCAGCAGCCTAGGAGGTTTACAAGAGACCCAGTACTTC. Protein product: CASSLGGLQETQYF. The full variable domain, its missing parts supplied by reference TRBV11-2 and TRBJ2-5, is EAGVAQSPRYKIIEKRQSVAFWCNPISGHATLYWYQQILGQGPKLLIQFQNNGVVDDSQLPKDRFSAERLKGVDSTLKIQPAKLEDSAVYLCASSLGGLQETQYFGPGTRLLVL.

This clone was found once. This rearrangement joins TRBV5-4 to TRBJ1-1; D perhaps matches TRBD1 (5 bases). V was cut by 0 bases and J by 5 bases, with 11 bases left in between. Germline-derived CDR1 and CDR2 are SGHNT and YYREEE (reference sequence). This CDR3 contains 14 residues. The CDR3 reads CASSLDRKGTEAFF. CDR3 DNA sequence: TGTGCCAGCAGCTTGGACAGGAAGGGAACTGAAGCTTTCTTT.

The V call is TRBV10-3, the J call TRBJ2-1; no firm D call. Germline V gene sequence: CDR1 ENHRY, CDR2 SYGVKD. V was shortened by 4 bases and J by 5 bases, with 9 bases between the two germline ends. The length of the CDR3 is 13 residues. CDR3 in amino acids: CAISVSLDNEQFF. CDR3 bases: TGTGCCATCAGTGTATCGCTAGACAATGAGCAGTTCTTC.

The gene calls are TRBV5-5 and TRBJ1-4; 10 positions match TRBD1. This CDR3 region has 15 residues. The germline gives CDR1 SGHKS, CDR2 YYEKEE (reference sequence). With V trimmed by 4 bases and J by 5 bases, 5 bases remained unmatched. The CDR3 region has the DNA TGTGCCAGCAGCCGGTGGACAGGGGGGAATGAAAAACTGTTTTTT. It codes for CASSRWTGGNEKLFF.

The CDR3 is CASSSDWPTYEQYF. Written as DNA, the CDR3 is TGTGCCAGCAGCTCGGACTGGCCTACCTACGAGCAGTACTTC. This chain uses TRBV5-5 with TRBJ2-7, with D possibly matching TRBD2 (5 bases). The CDR3 extends over 14 amino acids. V was clipped by 3 bases and J by 2 bases, with 12 bases between them. The germline V gene has CDR1 SGHKS and CDR2 YYEKEE (reference sequence).

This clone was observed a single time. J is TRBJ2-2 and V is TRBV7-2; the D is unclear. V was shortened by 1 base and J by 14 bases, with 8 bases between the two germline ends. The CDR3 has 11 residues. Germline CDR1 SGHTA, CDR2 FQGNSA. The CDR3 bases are TGTGCCAGCAGCTTAGGAGACATACTGTTTTTT. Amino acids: CASSLGDILFF.

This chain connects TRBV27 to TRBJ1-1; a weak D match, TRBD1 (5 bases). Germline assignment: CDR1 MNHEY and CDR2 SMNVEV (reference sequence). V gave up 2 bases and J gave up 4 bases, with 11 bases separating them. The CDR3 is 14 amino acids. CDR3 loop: CASSLEGPSTEAFF. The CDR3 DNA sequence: TGTGCCAGCAGTTTAGAGGGACCGAGCACTGAAGCTTTCTTT.

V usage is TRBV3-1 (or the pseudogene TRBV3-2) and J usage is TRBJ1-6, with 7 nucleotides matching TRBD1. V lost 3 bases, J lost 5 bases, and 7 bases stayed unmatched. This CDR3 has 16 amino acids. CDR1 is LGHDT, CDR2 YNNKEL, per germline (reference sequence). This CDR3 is CASSHLGQRDNSPLHF. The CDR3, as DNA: TGTGCCAGCAGCCACCTGGGACAGAGAGATAATTCACCCCTCCACTTT.

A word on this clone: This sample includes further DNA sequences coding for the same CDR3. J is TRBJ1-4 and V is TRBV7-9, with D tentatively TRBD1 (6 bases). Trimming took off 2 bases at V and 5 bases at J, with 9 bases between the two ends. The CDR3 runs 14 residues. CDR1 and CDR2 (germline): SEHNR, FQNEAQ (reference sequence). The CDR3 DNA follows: TGTGCCAGCAGCTTACGGCAGGGGAATGAAAAACTGTTTTTT. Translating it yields CASSLRQGNEKLFF. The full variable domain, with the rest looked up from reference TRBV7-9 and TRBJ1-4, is DTGVSQNPRHKITKRGQNVTFRCDPISEHNRLYWYRQTLGQGPEFLTYFQNEAQLEKSRLLSDRFSAERPKGSFSTLEIQRTEQGDSAMYLCASSLRQGNEKLFFGSGTQLSVL.

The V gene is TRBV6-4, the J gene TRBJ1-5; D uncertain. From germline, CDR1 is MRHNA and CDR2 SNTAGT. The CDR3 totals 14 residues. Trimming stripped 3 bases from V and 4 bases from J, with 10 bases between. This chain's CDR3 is CASSEALGNQPQHF. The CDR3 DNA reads TGTGCCAGCAGTGAGGCTCTCGGGAATCAGCCCCAGCATTTT.

The CDR3 bases are TGTGCCAGCAATCGGGACAGACTTAAAGCTTTCTTT. This encodes CASNRDRLKAFF. This chain joins TRBV2 and TRBJ1-1; TRBD1 matches at 7 bases. J gave up 9 bases and V 7 bases, and 8 bases lay outside the gene matches. This CDR3 contains 12 residues. CDR1 and CDR2 from the germline V gene are SNHLY and FYNNEI.

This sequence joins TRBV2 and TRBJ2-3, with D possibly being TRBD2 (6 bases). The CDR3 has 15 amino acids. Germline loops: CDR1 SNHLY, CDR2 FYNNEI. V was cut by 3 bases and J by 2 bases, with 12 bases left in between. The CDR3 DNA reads TGTGCCAGCAGTGAGTTTGGCGGGGTCACAGATACGCAGTATTTT. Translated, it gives CASSEFGGVTDTQYF. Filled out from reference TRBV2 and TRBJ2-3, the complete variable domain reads EPEVTQTPSHQVTQMGQEVILRCVPISNHLYFYWYRQILGQKVEFLVSFYNNEISEKSEIFDDQFSVERPDGSNFTLKIRSTKLEDSAMYFCASSEFGGVTDTQYFGPGTRLTVL.

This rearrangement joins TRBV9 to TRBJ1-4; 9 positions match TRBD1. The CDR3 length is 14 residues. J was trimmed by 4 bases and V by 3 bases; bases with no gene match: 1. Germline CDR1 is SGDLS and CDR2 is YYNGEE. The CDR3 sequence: CASSGTGVNEKLFF. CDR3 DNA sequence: TGTGCCAGCAGCGGGACAGGGGTTAATGAAAAACTGTTTTTT. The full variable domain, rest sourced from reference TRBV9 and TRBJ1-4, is DSGVTQTPKHLITATGQRVTLRCSPRSGDLSVYWYQQSLDQGLQFLIQYYNGEERAKGNILERFSAQQFPDLHSELNLSSLELGDSALYFCASSGTGVNEKLFFGSGTQLSVL.

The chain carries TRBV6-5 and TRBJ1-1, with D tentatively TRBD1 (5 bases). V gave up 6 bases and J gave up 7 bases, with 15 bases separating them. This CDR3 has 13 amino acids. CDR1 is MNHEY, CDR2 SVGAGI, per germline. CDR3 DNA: TGTGCCAGCAGGGCCGGACATTTAATTGAAGCTTTCTTT. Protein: CASRAGHLIEAFF.

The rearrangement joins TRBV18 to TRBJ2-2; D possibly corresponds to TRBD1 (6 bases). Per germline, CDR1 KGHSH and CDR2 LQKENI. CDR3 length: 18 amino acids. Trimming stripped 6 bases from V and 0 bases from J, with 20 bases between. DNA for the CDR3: TGTGCCAGCTCCCCGGAACCACAGGGTGTTGCGAACACCGGGGAGCTGTTTTTT. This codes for CASSPEPQGVANTGELFF. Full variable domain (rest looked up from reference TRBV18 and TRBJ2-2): NAGVMQNPRHLVRRRGQEARLRCSPMKGHSHVYWYRQLPEEGLKFMVYLQKENIIDESGMPKERFSAEFPKEGPSILRIQQVVRGDSAAYFCASSPEPQGVANTGELFFGEGSRLTVL.

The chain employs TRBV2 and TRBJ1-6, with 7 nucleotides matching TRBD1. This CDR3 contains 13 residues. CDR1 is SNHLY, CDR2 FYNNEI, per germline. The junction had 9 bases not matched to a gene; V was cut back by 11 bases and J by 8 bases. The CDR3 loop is CAGHRDRDSPLHF. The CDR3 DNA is TGTGCCGGCCACCGGGACAGAGATTCACCCCTCCACTTT. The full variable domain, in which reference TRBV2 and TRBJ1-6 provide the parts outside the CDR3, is EPEVTQTPSHQVTQMGQEVILRCVPISNHLYFYWYRQILGQKVEFLVSFYNNEISEKSEIFDDQFSVERPDGSNFTLKIRSTKLEDSAMYFCAGHRDRDSPLHFGNGTRLTVT.

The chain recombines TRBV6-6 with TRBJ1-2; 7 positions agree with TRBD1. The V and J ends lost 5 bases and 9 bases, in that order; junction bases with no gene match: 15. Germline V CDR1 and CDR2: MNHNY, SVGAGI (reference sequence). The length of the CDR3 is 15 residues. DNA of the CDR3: TGTGCCAGCAGTGCAGGAGGGCACAGGGGTAGGAGCTACACCTTC. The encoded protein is CASSAGGHRGRSYTF.

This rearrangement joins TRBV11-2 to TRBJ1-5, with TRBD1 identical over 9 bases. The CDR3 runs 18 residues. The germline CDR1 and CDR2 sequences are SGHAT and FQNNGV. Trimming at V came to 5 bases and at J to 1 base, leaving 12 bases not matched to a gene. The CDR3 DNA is TGTGCCAGCAGCCCCGACCGGGACAGGGAGGGGAGCAATCAGCCCCAGCATTTT. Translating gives CASSPDRDREGSNQPQHF.

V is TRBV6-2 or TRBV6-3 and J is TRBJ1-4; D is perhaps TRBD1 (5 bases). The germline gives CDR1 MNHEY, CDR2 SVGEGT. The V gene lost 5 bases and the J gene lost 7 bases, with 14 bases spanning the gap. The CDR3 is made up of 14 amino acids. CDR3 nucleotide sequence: TGTGCCAGCAGTAAAGGGAGGGACGGTGAAAAACTGTTTTTT. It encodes CASSKGRDGEKLFF.

The CDR3 nucleotides are TGTGCCAGCAGTTTAGCCACTAGCAATCAGCCCCAGCATTTT. It is translated as CASSLATSNQPQHF. This chain joins TRBV27 and TRBJ1-5; D is unclear. Germline CDR1 MNHEY, CDR2 SMNVEV (reference sequence). Trimming pared 2 bases from V and 0 bases from J, leaving 5 bases between. CDR3 size: 14 residues.

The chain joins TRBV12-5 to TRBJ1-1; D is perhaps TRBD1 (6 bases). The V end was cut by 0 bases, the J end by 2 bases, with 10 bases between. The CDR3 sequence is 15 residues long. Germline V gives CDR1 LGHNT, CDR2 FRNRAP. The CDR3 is CASGLVKGTNTEAFF. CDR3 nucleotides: TGTGCTAGTGGTTTGGTCAAGGGGACAAACACTGAAGCTTTCTTT.

The CDR3 here is CASSITGLSSYEQYF. DNA for the CDR3: TGTGCCAGCAGCATAACGGGCCTCAGCTCCTACGAGCAGTACTTC. This chain uses TRBV6-5 with TRBJ2-7, with no clear D. Germline values: CDR1 MNHEY, CDR2 SVGAGI. V was shortened by 6 bases and J by 0 bases, with 15 bases between the two germline ends. This CDR3 has 15 amino acids.

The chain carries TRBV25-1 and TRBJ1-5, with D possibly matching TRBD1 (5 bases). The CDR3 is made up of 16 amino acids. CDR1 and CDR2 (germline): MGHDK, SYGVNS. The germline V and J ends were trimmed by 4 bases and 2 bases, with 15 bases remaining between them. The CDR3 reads CASSGSQGLGNQPQHF. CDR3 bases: TGTGCCAGCAGTGGATCGCAGGGTCTTGGCAATCAGCCCCAGCATTTT.

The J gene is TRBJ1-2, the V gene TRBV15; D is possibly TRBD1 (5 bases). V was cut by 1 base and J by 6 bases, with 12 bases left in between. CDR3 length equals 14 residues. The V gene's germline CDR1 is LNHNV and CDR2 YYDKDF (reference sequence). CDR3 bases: TGTGCCACCAGCAGAGGACCGGAGGGGAATGGCTACACCTTC. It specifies CATSRGPEGNGYTF. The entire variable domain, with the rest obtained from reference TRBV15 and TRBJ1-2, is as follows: DAMVIQNPRYQVTQFGKPVTLSCSQTLNHNVMYWYQQKSSQAPKLLFHYYDKDFNNEADTPDNFQSRRPNTSFCFLDIRSPGLGDTAMYLCATSRGPEGNGYTFGSGTRLTVV.

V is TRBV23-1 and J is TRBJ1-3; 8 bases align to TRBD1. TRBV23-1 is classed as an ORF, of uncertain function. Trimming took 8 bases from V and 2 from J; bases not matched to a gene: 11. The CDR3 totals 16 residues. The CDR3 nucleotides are TGCGCCAGCTCCATAGAGCGGACAGGGCCTGGAAACACCATATATTTT. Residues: CASSIERTGPGNTIYF.

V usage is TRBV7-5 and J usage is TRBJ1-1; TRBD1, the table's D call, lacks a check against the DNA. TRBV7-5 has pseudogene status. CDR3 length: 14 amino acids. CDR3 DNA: TGTGCCAGAGGAATACAGGGATCGAGCACTGAAGCTTTCTTT. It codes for CARGIQGSSTEAFF.

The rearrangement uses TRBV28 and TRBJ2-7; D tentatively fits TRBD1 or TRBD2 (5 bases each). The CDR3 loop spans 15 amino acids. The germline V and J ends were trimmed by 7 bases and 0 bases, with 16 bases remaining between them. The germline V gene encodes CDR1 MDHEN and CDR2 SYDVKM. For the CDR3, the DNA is TGTGCCAGCACCCTTGGGGGTCCGAGCTCCTACGAGCAGTACTTC. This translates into CASTLGGPSSYEQYF.

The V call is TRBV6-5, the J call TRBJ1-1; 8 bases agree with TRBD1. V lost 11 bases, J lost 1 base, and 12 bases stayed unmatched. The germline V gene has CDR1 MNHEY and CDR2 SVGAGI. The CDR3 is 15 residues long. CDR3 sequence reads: CAGRGQGNQNTEAFF. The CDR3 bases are TGTGCCGGCCGAGGACAGGGCAATCAGAACACTGAAGCTTTCTTT.